The clone carrying this T cell receptor (beta chain) was seen more than once but under ten times. Its cognate antigen is unknown. Then a second PCR, running roughly 7 to 11 cycles, was carried out with a sample-barcoded 5' primer and a J-beta primer mix. TCRdb re-derived calls from the 5' RACE reads in MiXCR, one entry per CDR3 protein. In the table there are fewer than 1.5 million distinct CDR3 sequences, 40% to 50% of which are singletons. The CDR3 has 14 amino acids. Between the trimmed V and J ends, which lost 3 bases and 3 bases, there was a span of 12 bases. CDR1 MGHDK and CDR2 SYGVNS come from the germline V gene. A minimum of 6 micrograms of total RNA was extracted per sample. This sample stems from a study of blood T cells in healthy people across ages. Findings and limits, study-wide: Naive T cell percentage and TCR beta diversity correlated strongly. Age showed a roughly linear inverse relationship with TCR beta diversity per million T cells.

The TCR was taken from a woman under 30 in good health. The specimen sequenced was blood. This chain joins TRBV25-1 and TRBJ2-7, with D perhaps TRBD1 (6 bases). The CDR3 region is CASSETGTIYEQYF. The CDR3 bases are TGTGCCAGCAGTGAGACCGGGACAATCTACGAGCAGTACTTC.